The 17 T cell receptor beta chains in this list originate from one sample, sequenced in a study of blood T cell repertoires in COVID-19. Sequencing used immunoSEQ multiplex PCR; TCRdb keeps in-frame clones, though not all of them. The table lists some 130,000 clones, 88% of them singletons. Material: peripheral blood. The origin of the receptors is a man aged 45-60 years with acute or convalescent COVID-19.

The chain combines TRBV5-4 with TRBJ2-1; 9 nucleotides match TRBD2. Germline CDR1 is SGHNT and CDR2 is YYREEE (reference sequence). J was trimmed by 4 bases and V by 2 bases; bases with no gene match: 4. The CDR3 has 15 amino acids. As DNA, the CDR3 is TGTGCCAGCAGCTTTATAGCGGGAGAATACAATGAGCAGTTCTTC. It is translated as CASSFIAGEYNEQFF.

V and J are TRBV27 and TRBJ1-2; weak D call: TRBD1 (5 bases). Per the germline V gene, CDR1 is MNHEY and CDR2 is SMNVEV (reference sequence). The CDR3 runs to 14 residues. V dropped 0 bases and J dropped 2 bases, with 7 bases sitting between them. The CDR3 nucleotides read TGTGCCAGCAGTTTATCGGGGGGGAACTATGGCTACACCTTC. It is translated as CASSLSGGNYGYTF.

CDR3 loop: CASSPLLRSPLHF. CDR3 bases: TGTGCCAGCAGCCCACTCCTGAGGTCACCCCTCCACTTT. V gene TRBV3-1 (or the pseudogene TRBV3-2) combines with J gene TRBJ1-6, with no clear D. The CDR3 totals 13 residues. The V gene's germline CDR1 is LGHDT and CDR2 YNNKEL (reference sequence). The V and J ends lost 4 bases and 10 bases respectively, with 11 bases between them.

The chain joins TRBV18 to TRBJ1-1; the D gene is possibly TRBD1 (5 bases). V lost 3 bases and J lost 7, with 21 bases in between. This CDR3 contains 16 residues. Germline V gene sequence: CDR1 KGHSH, CDR2 LQKENI. CDR3: CASSPRDGGFGGEAFF. In DNA, the CDR3 is TGTGCCAGCTCACCCCGGGACGGGGGTTTTGGGGGTGAAGCTTTCTTT.

The chain joins TRBV6-5 to TRBJ2-7, with a tentative D call TRBD2 (5 bases). The CDR3 is 14 amino acids. V lost 6 bases and J lost 0, with 12 bases in between. The germline V gene has CDR1 MNHEY and CDR2 SVGAGI. The CDR3 is CASRTPGSSYEQYF. CDR3 nucleotide sequence: TGTGCCAGCAGAACACCGGGAAGCTCCTACGAGCAGTACTTC.

The V and J genes are TRBV10-3 and TRBJ1-2; D perhaps matches TRBD1 (6 bases). Germline loops: CDR1 ENHRY, CDR2 SYGVKD. Trimming took 5 bases from V and 0 from J, leaving 13 bases between them. The CDR3 loop spans 15 amino acids. CDR3 bases: TGTGCCATCAGTCCCTCAGGGGAAGCTAACTATGGCTACACCTTC. Protein: CAISPSGEANYGYTF.

This clone was counted only a few times. This chain joins TRBV11-2 and TRBJ1-1, with D possibly matching TRBD1 (6 bases). The length of the CDR3 is 18 residues. Trimming took 5 bases from V and 5 from J, leaving 27 bases between them. Germline CDR1 reads SGHAT; CDR2 reads FQNNGV. CDR3 amino acids: CASSPSIVGGRGRTEAFF. CDR3 bases: TGTGCCAGCAGCCCGTCCATAGTGGGGGGGCGCGGTCGAACTGAAGCTTTCTTT.

V and J are TRBV19 and TRBJ1-1; no clear D. The length of the CDR3 is 15 residues. The germline gives CDR1 LNHDA, CDR2 SQIVND (reference sequence). The ends were cut back, 5 bases at V and 5 bases at J, with 18 bases in the middle. CDR3 in amino acids: CASSSLEMAGTEAFF. The CDR3 DNA follows: TGTGCCAGTAGTTCTCTCGAAATGGCGGGGACTGAAGCTTTCTTT.

The chain uses TRBV9 and TRBJ2-7; D is perhaps TRBD1 (6 bases). The CDR3 runs 16 residues. Germline CDR1 SGDLS, CDR2 YYNGEE. With 0 bases removed from V and 3 bases from J, the gap between germline ends came to 16 bases. CDR3 protein: CASSVASFNRVYEQYF. The DNA of the CDR3 is TGTGCCAGCAGCGTAGCTTCATTCAACAGGGTCTACGAGCAGTACTTC.

The chain links TRBV11-3 to TRBJ2-3; D gene unclear. The V end lost 7 bases, the J end lost 2 bases, and 7 bases lay between the germline ends. Germline V gene lookup returns CDR1 SGHNT and CDR2 YENEEA. The CDR3 has 12 amino acids. CDR3 nucleotide sequence: TGTGCCAGCAATCTCCTCACAGATACGCAGTATTTT. This translates into CASNLLTDTQYF.

The chain recombines TRBV9 with TRBJ1-1; D is perhaps TRBD1 (6 bases). The CDR3 is 14 amino acids. The V end lost 3 bases, the J end lost 1 base, and 10 bases lay between the germline ends. The V gene's germline CDR1 is SGDLS and CDR2 YYNGEE. CDR3 in DNA: TGTGCCAGCAGCGAGGGGGAAAGGAACACTGAAGCTTTCTTT. Its protein product is CASSEGERNTEAFF.

The gene calls are TRBV15 and TRBJ1-5; D remains unclear. The CDR3 contains 14 residues. The V gene's germline CDR1 is LNHNV and CDR2 YYDKDF (reference sequence). V was cut by 5 bases and J by 2 bases, with 10 bases left in between. The CDR3 is CATSGSAGNQPQHF. In nucleotides, the CDR3 is TGTGCCACCAGCGGGAGTGCGGGCAATCAGCCCCAGCATTTT.

This chain connects TRBV10-1 to TRBJ1-5; D is undetermined. The CDR3 sequence is 14 residues long. Germline values: CDR1 WNHNN, CDR2 SYGVQD (reference sequence). Between the trimmed V and J ends, which lost 0 bases and 6 bases, there was a span of 9 bases. CDR3 residues: CASSESRVTQPQHF. In nucleotides, the CDR3 is TGCGCCAGCAGTGAGTCGAGGGTCACTCAGCCCCAGCATTTT.

The chain has TRBV29-1 and TRBJ1-5; D uncertain. Trimming stripped 6 bases from V and 2 bases from J, with 11 bases between. The CDR3 is 13 amino acids. Germline assignment: CDR1 SQVTM and CDR2 ANQGSEA. DNA of the CDR3: TGCAGCGTGGGCCCTTTTGGCAATCAGCCCCAGCATTTT. Encoded protein: CSVGPFGNQPQHF.

The CDR3, as DNA: TGTGCCACCAGCAGAGACCGGACAGGGAGAACCAATAATTCACCCCTCCACTTT. It specifies CATSRDRTGRTNNSPLHF. This chain uses TRBV15 with TRBJ1-6, with 8 bases aligning to TRBD1. Germline V CDR1 and CDR2: LNHNV, YYDKDF (reference sequence). CDR3 length: 18 residues. With 0 bases clipped from V and 5 bases from J, the junction kept 9 bases outside the gene matches.

The V gene is TRBV12-3 or TRBV12-4, the J gene TRBJ2-7, with D unresolved. The CDR3 has 12 residues. V lost 3 bases and J lost 5, with 8 bases in between. The CDR3 protein is CASSFRVDEQYF. The CDR3 nucleotides read TGTGCCAGCAGTTTCCGGGTTGACGAGCAGTACTTC.

This rearrangement joins TRBV5-1 to TRBJ1-4; D gene uncertain. CDR3 length equals 15 residues. V was pared by 2 bases and J by 7 bases, with 15 bases between. Germline CDR1 is SGHRS and CDR2 is YFSETQ. In DNA, the CDR3 is TGCGCCAGCAGCTTAAAAATGGATTCGGGTGAAAAACTGTTTTTT. Amino acids: CASSLKMDSGEKLFF.